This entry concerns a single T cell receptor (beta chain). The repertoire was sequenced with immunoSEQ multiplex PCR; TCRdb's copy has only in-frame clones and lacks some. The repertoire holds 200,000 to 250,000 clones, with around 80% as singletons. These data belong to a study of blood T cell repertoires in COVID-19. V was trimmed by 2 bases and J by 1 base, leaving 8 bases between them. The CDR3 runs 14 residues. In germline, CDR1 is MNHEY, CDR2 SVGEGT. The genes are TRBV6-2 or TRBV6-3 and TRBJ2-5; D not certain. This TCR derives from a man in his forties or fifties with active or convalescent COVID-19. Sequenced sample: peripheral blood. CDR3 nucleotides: TGTGCCAGCAGTTACGGCAGGTTCCAAGAGACCCAGTACTTC. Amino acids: CASSYGRFQETQYF.